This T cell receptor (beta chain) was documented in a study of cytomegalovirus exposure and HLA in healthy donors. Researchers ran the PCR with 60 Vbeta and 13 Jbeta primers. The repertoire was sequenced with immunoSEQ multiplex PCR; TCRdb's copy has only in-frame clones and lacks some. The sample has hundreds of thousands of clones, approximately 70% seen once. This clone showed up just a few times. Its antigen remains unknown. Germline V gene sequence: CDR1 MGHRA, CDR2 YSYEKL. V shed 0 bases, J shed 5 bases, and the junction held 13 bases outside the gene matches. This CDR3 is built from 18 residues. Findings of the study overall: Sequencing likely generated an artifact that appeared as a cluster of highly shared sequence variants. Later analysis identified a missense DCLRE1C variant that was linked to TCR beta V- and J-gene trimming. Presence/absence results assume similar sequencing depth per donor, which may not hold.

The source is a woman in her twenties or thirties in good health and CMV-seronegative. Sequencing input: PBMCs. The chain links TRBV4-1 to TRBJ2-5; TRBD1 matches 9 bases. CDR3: CASSQEPVGQGGRETQYF. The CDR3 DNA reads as TGCGCCAGCAGCCAAGAGCCCGTGGGACAGGGAGGGCGGGAGACCCAGTACTTC.